This TCR beta chain was captured by sequencing in a study of tumor-infiltrating lymphocytes in localized non-small cell lung cancer. Across the study: Resected tumor was paired with non-adjacent uninvolved lung from the same patient.

The table came from immunoSEQ multiplex PCR; TCRdb's copy has only in-frame clones and leaves some out. This sample carries over 9,500 clones, 55% to 75% of them seen once, and the ten largest clones take more than 6%. In the case of this clone: Its target is not known.

Regarding the study as a whole: TCR sequencing covered a subset of patients with enough tissue. Immunotypes IM1 and IM2 had similar TCR-derived T-cell fractions. Tumors had more T cell infiltration than uninvolved lung, per TCRbeta sequencing and CD3 counts.

This sequence was found in a human donor with non-small cell lung cancer. What was sequenced was lung tumor tissue.

This CDR3 is CASSLFNQPQHF. The CDR3 bases are TGTGCCAGCTCACTGTTCAATCAGCCCCAGCATTTT. This chain connects TRBV18 to TRBJ1-5; unclear D gene. CDR1 KGHSH and CDR2 LQKENI come from the germline V gene. Trimming pared 4 bases from V and 3 bases from J, leaving 4 bases between. This CDR3 region has 12 residues. The entire variable domain, with the rest obtained from reference TRBV18 and TRBJ1-5, is as follows: NAGVMQNPRHLVRRRGQEARLRCSPMKGHSHVYWYRQLPEEGLKFMVYLQKENIIDESGMPKERFSAEFPKEGPSILRIQQVVRGDSAAYFCASSLFNQPQHFGDGTRLSIL.